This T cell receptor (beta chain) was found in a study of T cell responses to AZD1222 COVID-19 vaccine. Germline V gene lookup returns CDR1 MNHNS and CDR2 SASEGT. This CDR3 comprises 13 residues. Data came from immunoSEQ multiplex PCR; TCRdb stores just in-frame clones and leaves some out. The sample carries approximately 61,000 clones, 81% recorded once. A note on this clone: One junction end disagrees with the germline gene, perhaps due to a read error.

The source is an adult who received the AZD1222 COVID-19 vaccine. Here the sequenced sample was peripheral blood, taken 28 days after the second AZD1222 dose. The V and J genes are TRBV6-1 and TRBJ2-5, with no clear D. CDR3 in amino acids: CASSEGDQVTQYF. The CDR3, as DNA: TGTGCCAGCAGTGAAGGAGACCAAGTGACCCAGTACTTC.